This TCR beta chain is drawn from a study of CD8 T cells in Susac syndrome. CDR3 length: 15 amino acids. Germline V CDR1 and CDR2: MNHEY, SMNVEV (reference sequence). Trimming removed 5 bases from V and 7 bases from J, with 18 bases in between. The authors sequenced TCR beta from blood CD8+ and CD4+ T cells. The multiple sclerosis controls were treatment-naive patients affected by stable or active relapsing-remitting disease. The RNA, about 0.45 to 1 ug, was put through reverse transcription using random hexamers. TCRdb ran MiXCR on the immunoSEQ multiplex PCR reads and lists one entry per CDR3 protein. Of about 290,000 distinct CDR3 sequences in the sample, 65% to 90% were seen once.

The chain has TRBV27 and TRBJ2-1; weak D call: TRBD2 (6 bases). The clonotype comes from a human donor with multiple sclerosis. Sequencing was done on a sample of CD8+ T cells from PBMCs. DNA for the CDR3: TGTGCCAGCAGTCCCCGCCTTGGCGGGATAAATGAGCAGTTCTTC. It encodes CASSPRLGGINEQFF.